These T cell receptor beta chains were read from a single sample in a study of blood T cell repertoires in COVID-19. This table comes from immunoSEQ multiplex PCR, and its TCRdb copy is limited to in-frame clones, with some not included. The sample holds over 40,000 clones, approximately 90% seen once. The sequenced sample consisted of peripheral blood. These receptors all come from a woman aged 80 or over with acute or convalescent COVID-19. Each CDR3 is given with its conserved first and last residue. The D gene is left open where the match is weak. Not every row has a clone size; where given, it reads once, few, many or a size class.

v_gene	abundance	d_gene	j_gene	CDR3aa	CDR3nt
TRBV7-3	NA	TRBD1	TRBJ1-2	CASSLNDPGTGSYTF	TGTGCCAGCAGCTTAAATGATCCCGGGACAGGGTCCTACACCTTC
TRBV25-1	once	NA	TRBJ1-1	CASSESGSPNTEAFF	TGTGCCAGCAGTGAATCCGGGTCACCGAACACTGAAGCTTTCTTT
TRBV7-8	NA	NA	TRBJ1-5	CASSLAAVYSNQPQHF	TGTGCCAGCAGCTTAGCGGCAGTTTATAGCAATCAGCCCCAGCATTTT
TRBV9	NA	TRBD2	TRBJ2-1	CASSLAGGGNEQFF	TGTGCCAGCTCGCTAGCGGGAGGTGGTAATGAGCAGTTCTTC
TRBV19	NA	NA	TRBJ1-1	CAPQADLGQGDTEAFF	TGTGCCCCACAAGCAGACCTGGGGCAGGGTGACACTGAAGCTTTCTTT
TRBV30	NA	NA	TRBJ2-7	CAWRASGEQYF	TGTGCCTGGAGGGCGTCCGGGGAGCAGTACTTC
TRBV7-9	NA	TRBD1	TRBJ2-2	CASSSGQGNTGELFF	TGTGCCAGCAGCTCAGGACAGGGTAACACCGGGGAGCTGTTTTTT
TRBV6-5	NA	TRBD1	TRBJ1-5	CASRRGQGAAQPQHF	TGTGCCAGCAGGCGGGGACAGGGGGCCGCTCAGCCCCAGCATTTT
TRBV30	NA	TRBD1	TRBJ1-1	CAWSVATGRSTEAFF	TGTGCCTGGAGTGTAGCGACAGGGCGATCCACTGAAGCTTTCTTT
TRBV7-9	NA	NA	TRBJ1-3	CASRGVSGNTIYF	TGTGCCAGCCGGGGAGTCTCTGGAAACACCATATATTTT
TRBV4-2	NA	TRBD2	TRBJ2-2	CASSQVGTSGFGELFF	TGTGCCAGCAGCCAAGTCGGGACTAGCGGGTTCGGGGAGCTGTTTTTT
TRBV9	NA	NA	TRBJ2-5	CASSVAAGFQETQYF	TGTGCCAGCAGCGTAGCTGCGGGATTCCAAGAGACCCAGTACTTC
TRBV24-1	NA	TRBD2	TRBJ2-1	CATSGPLAGDRNEQFF	TGTGCCACCAGTGGACCCCTAGCGGGAGATAGGAATGAGCAGTTCTTC
TRBV3-1/TRBV3-2	NA	TRBD2	TRBJ2-2	CASSQAGLAANTGELFF	TGTGCCAGCAGCCAAGCGGGACTAGCGGCGAACACCGGGGAGCTGTTTTTT
TRBV27	NA	NA	TRBJ1-1	CASSPGHMNTEAFF	TGTGCCAGCTCGCCGGGACATATGAACACTGAAGCTTTCTTT
TRBV7-8	NA	TRBD1	TRBJ1-2	CASSGDRGRGYTF	TGTGCCAGCAGCGGGGACAGGGGAAGAGGCTACACCTTC
TRBV24-1	NA	NA	TRBJ1-2	CATSDGHTGYTF	TGTGCCACCAGTGATGGCCACACTGGCTACACCTTC
TRBV3-1/TRBV3-2	NA	NA	TRBJ1-1	CASSKEGGLTEAFF	TGTGCCAGCAGTAAGGAGGGGGGGTTGACTGAAGCTTTCTTT
TRBV7-8	few	NA	TRBJ2-7	CASSQGLTSSYEQYF	TGTGCCAGCAGCCAGGGACTGACGAGCTCCTACGAGCAGTACTTC
TRBV4-3	once	NA	TRBJ1-1	CASSQQQDQFEAFF	TGCGCCAGCAGCCAACAACAGGACCAATTTGAAGCTTTCTTT
TRBV6-5	NA	NA	TRBJ1-2	CASSYSVGYGYTF	TGTGCCAGCAGTTATTCGGTCGGCTATGGCTACACCTTC
TRBV20-1	NA	NA	TRBJ1-2	CSASADYGYTF	TGCAGTGCTAGTGCTGACTATGGCTACACTTTC
TRBV5-8	NA	TRBD1	TRBJ1-6	CASRDYRGQSGSPLHF	TGTGCCAGCAGAGACTACAGGGGGCAGTCGGGCTCACCCCTCCACTTT
TRBV29-1	once	TRBD1	TRBJ1-2	CSAGTDYGYTF	TGCAGCGCCGGGACAGACTATGGCTACACCTTC
TRBV7-9	NA	TRBD2	TRBJ2-2	CASSPSGRSGELFF	TGTGCCAGCAGCCCTAGCGGGAGATCCGGGGAGCTGTTTTTT
TRBV7-9	NA	TRBD2	TRBJ2-5	CASSPGLAGDLETQYF	TGTGCCAGCAGCCCAGGACTAGCGGGAGACTTGGAGACCCAGTACTTC
TRBV11-2	NA	NA	TRBJ1-5	CASSLEGGQPQHF	TGTGCCAGCAGCTTAGAAGGGGGTCAGCCCCAGCATTTT
TRBV7-2	NA	NA	TRBJ1-1	CASSLVVPQPAFF	TGTGCCAGCAGCTTAGTCGTTCCACAGCCGGCTTTCTTT
TRBV5-6	NA	TRBD2	TRBJ2-3	CASSPLWGGSTDTQYF	TGTGCCAGCAGCCCACTTTGGGGGGGGAGCACAGATACGCAGTATTTT
TRBV7-2	NA	TRBD2	TRBJ2-7	CASSLESGTSVYEQYF	TGTGCCAGCAGCTTAGAGTCCGGGACTAGCGTCTACGAGCAGTACTTC
TRBV18	NA	TRBD1	TRBJ2-2	CASSPLDRASWGTGELFF	TGTGCCAGCTCACCGCTAGACAGGGCGTCCTGGGGCACCGGGGAGCTGTTTTTT
TRBV18	NA	TRBD1	TRBJ1-5	CASGTGGGNQPQHF	TGTGCCAGCGGGACAGGGGGCGGCAATCAGCCCCAGCATTTT
TRBV9	NA	NA	TRBJ1-1	CASSVGRYTEAFF	TGTGCCAGCAGCGTAGGTCGGTACACTGAAGCTTTCTTT
TRBV20-1	NA	NA	TRBJ2-1	CSASTRTLGNEQFF	TGCAGTGCTAGTACGCGGACATTGGGCAATGAGCAGTTCTTC
TRBV2	NA	TRBD2	TRBJ2-4	CASSGRAGVDKNIQYF	TGTGCCAGCAGTGGGAGAGCGGGAGTGGACAAAAACATTCAGTACTTC
TRBV6-1	few	TRBD1	TRBJ1-2	CASSEGDRAVYGYTF	TGTGCCAGCAGTGAGGGGGACAGGGCAGTCTATGGCTACACCTTC
TRBV5-4	NA	NA	TRBJ2-5	CASSFSGNQETQYF	TGTGCCAGCAGCTTTTCGGGGAACCAAGAGACCCAGTACTTC
TRBV6-4	NA	TRBD2	TRBJ2-3	CASSDQQGLAGGPSTDTQYF	TGTGCCAGCAGTGATCAACAGGGATTAGCGGGAGGGCCCAGCACAGATACGCAGTATTTT
TRBV11-2	NA	NA	TRBJ2-1	CASSLSSGSYNEQFF	TGTGCCAGCAGCTTAAGTAGCGGATCTTACAATGAGCAGTTCTTC
TRBV5-6	NA	NA	TRBJ1-4	CASSGRATNEKLFF	TGTGCCAGCAGCGGGCGAGCAACTAATGAAAAACTGTTTTTT
TRBV9	NA	TRBD2	TRBJ2-7	CASSVGDSGSSYEQYF	TGTGCCAGCAGCGTAGGTGATAGCGGGAGCTCCTACGAGCAGTACTTC
TRBV6-1	NA	TRBD1	TRBJ2-7	CASSENWTGEQYF	TGTGCCAGCAGTGAAAATTGGACAGGGGAGCAGTACTTC
TRBV4-1	NA	TRBD1	TRBJ2-1	CASSQEPGTGWGEQFF	TGCGCCAGCAGCCAAGAGCCCGGGACAGGGTGGGGTGAGCAGTTCTTC
TRBV7-2	NA	NA	TRBJ1-1	CASSLSYENTEAFF	TGTGCCAGCAGCCTCTCCTACGAGAACACTGAAGCTTTCTTT